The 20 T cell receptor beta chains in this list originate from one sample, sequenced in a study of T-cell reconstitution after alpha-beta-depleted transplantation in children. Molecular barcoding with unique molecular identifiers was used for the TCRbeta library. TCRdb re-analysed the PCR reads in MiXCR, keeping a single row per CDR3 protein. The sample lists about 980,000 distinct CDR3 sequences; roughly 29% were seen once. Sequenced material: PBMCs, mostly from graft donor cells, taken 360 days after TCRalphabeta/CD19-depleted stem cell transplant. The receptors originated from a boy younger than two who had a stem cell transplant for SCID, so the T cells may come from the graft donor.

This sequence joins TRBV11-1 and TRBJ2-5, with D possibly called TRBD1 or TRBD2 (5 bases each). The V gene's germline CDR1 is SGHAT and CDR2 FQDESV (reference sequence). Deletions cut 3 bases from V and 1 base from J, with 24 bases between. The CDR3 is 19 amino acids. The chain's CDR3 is CASSLGKLPGQAAQETQYF. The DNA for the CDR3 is TGTGCCAGCAGCTTGGGGAAACTCCCGGGGCAGGCAGCCCAAGAGACCCAGTACTTC.

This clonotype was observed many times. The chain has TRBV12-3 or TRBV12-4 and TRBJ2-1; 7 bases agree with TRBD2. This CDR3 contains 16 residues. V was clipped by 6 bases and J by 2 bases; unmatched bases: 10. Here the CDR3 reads CASSPPGTKAYNEQFF. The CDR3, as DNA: TGTGCCAGCAGCCCACCCGGGACTAAGGCCTACAATGAGCAGTTCTTC.

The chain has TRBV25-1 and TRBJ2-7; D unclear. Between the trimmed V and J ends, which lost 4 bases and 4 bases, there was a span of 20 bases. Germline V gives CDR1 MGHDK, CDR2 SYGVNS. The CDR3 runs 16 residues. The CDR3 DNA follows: TGTGCCAGCAGTGCCCCACCTGATACCTTCTCTTACGAGCAGTACTTC. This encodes CASSAPPDTFSYEQYF.

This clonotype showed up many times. The CDR3 nucleotides read TGTGCCAGCAGCTTGGAGAACAATGAGCAGTTCTTC. It yields the protein CASSLENNEQFF. The chain employs TRBV5-6 and TRBJ2-1; D not resolved. Germline CDR1 SGHDT, CDR2 YYEEEE. This CDR3 is built from 12 residues. Between the trimmed V and J ends, which lost 0 bases and 5 bases, there was a span of 3 bases. Complete variable domain (other parts from reference TRBV5-6 and TRBJ2-1): DAGVTQSPTHLIKTRGQQVTLRCSPKSGHDTVSWYQQALGQGPQFIFQYYEEEERQRGNFPDRFSGHQFPNYSSELNVNALLLGDSALYLCASSLENNEQFFGPGTRLTVL.

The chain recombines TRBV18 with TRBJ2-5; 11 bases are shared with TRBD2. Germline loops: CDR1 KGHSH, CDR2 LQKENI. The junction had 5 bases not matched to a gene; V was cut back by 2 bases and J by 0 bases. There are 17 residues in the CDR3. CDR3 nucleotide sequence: TGTGCCAGCTCACCAGGAACTAGCGGGGGCCACCAAGAGACCCAGTACTTC. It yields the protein CASSPGTSGGHQETQYF.

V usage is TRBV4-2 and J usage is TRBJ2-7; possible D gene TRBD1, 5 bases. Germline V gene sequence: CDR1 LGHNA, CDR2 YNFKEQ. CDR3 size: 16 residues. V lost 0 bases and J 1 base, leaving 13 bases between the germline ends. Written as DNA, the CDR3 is TGTGCCAGCAGCCAAGAGACAGTTACTTTTTCCTACGAGCAGTACTTC. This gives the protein CASSQETVTFSYEQYF.

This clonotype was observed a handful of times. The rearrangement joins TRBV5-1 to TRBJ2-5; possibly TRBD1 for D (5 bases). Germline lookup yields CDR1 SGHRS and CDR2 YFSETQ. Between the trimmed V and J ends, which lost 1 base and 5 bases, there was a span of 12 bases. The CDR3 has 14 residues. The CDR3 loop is CASSLLGASETQYF. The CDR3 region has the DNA TGCGCCAGCAGCTTGTTAGGGGCCTCGGAGACCCAGTACTTC.

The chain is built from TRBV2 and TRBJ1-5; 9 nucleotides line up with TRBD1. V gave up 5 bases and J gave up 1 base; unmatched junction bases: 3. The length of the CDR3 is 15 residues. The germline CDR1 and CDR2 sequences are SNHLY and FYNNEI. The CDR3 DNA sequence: TGTGCCAGCAGTTACGGGACAGGGAGCAATCAGCCCCAGCATTTT. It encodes CASSYGTGSNQPQHF.

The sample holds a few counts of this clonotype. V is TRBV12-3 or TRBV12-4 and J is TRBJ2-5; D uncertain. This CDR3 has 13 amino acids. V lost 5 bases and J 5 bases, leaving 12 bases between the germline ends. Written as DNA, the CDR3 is TGTGCCAGCAGTCGCCTCTTGGGGGAGACCCAGTACTTC. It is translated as CASSRLLGETQYF.

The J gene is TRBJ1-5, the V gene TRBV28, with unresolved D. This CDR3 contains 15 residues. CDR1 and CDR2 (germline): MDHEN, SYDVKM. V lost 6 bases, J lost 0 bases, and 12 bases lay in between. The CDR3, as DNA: TGTGCCAGCAGGGGCCCCGTTGATAGCAATCAGCCCCAGCATTTT. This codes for CASRGPVDSNQPQHF.

The CDR3 region is CASSLSARTSEKLFF. The CDR3 bases are TGTGCCAGCAGCTTATCGGCAAGGACGAGTGAAAAACTGTTTTTT. The chain employs TRBV7-8 and TRBJ1-4; D not certain. Germline V gene data show CDR1 as SGHVS and CDR2 as FQNEAQ. The CDR3 consists of 15 residues. Trimming shortened V by 2 bases and J by 7 bases, and 14 bases separated the two germline ends.

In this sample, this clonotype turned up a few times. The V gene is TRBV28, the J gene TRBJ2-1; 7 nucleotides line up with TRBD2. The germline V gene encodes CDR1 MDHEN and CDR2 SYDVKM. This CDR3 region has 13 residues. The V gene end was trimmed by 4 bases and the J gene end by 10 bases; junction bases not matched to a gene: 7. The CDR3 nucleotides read TGTGCCAGCAGTTCGGGGAGGGGCGGGGAGCAGTTCTTC. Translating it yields CASSSGRGGEQFF.

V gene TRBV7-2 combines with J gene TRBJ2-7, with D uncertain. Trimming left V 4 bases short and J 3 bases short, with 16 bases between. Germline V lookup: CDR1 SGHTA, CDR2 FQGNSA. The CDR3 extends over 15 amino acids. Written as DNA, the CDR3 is TGTGCCAGCAGCTCCCCCGGCACCCAAAACTACGAGCAGTACTTC. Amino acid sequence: CASSSPGTQNYEQYF.

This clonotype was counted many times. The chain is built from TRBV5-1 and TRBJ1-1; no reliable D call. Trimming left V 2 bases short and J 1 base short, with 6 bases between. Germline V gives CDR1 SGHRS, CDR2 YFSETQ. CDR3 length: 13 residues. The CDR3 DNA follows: TGCGCCAGCAGCTTCCAACAGAACACTGAAGCTTTCTTT. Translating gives CASSFQQNTEAFF.

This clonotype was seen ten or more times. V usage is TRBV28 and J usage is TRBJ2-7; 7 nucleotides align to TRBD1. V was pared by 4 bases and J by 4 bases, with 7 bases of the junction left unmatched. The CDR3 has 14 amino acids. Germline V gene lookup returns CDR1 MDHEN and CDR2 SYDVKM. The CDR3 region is CASSSGTAPYEQYF. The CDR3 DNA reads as TGTGCCAGCAGTTCCGGGACAGCTCCTTACGAGCAGTACTTC.

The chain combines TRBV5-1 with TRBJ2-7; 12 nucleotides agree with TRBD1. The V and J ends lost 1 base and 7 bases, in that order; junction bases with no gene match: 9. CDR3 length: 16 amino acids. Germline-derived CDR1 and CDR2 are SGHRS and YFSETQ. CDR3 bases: TGCGCCAGCAGCTTGCAGGGACAGGGGGCGAAAGGAGAGCAGTACTTC. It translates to CASSLQGQGAKGEQYF.

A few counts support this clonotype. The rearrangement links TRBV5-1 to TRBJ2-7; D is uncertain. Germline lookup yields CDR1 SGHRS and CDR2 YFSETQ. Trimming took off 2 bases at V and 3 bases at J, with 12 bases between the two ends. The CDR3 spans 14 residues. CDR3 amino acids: CASSFVLPNYEQYF. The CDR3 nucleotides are TGCGCCAGCAGCTTCGTCCTACCTAACTACGAGCAGTACTTC.

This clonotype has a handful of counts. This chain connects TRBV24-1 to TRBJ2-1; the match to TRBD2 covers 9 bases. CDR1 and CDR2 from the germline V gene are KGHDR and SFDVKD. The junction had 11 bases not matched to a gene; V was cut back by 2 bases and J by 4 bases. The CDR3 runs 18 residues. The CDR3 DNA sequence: TGTGCCACCAGTGATTCGGGGGAAGCGGGGGGAAGATACAATGAGCAGTTCTTC. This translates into CATSDSGEAGGRYNEQFF.

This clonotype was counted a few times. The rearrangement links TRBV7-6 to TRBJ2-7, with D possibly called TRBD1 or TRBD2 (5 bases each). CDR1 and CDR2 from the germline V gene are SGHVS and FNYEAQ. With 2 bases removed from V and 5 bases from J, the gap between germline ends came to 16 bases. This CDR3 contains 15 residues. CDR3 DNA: TGTGCCAGCAGCTTAAAAGGGACGGCTATACACGAGCAGTACTTC. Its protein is CASSLKGTAIHEQYF.

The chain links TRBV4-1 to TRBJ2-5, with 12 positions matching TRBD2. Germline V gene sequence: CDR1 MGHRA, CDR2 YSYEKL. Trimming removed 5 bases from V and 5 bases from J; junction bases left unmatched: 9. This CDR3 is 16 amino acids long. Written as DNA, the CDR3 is TGCGCCAGCAGCTCACGACTAGCGGGGGCCTGGGAGACCCAGTACTTC. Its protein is CASSSRLAGAWETQYF.